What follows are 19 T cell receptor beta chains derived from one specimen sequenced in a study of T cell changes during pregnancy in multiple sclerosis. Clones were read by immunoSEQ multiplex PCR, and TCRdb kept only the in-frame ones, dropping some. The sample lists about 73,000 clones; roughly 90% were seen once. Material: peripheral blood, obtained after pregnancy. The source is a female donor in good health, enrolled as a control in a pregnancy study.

The CDR3 DNA follows: TGTGCCAGCAGTTTCGGGGGAGGGGAGCTGTTTTTT. Its translation: CASSFGGGELFF. The chain couples TRBV6-5 to TRBJ2-2; D is possibly TRBD2 (6 bases). CDR3 size: 12 residues. The V and J ends lost 4 bases and 8 bases respectively, with 8 bases between them. The germline V gene encodes CDR1 MNHEY and CDR2 SVGAGI.

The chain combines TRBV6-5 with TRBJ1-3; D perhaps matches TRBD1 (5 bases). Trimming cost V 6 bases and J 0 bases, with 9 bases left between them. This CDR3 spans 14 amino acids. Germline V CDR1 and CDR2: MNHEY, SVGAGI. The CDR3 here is CASRTDFSGNTIYF. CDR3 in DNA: TGTGCCAGCAGGACAGACTTCTCTGGAAACACCATATATTTT.

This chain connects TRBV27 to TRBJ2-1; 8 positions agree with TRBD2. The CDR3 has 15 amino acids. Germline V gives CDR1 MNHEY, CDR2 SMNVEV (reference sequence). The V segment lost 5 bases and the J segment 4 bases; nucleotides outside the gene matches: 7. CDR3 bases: TGTGCCAGCAGTCCTACTAGCGGAGATTACAATGAGCAGTTCTTC. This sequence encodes CASSPTSGDYNEQFF.

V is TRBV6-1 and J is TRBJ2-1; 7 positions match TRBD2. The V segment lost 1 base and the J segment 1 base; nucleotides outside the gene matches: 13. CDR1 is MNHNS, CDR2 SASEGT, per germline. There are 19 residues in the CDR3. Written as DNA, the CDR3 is TGTGCCAGCAGTGAAGTTTCCAGGGCAACGGGAGGTTCCTACAATGAGCAGTTCTTC. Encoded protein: CASSEVSRATGGSYNEQFF.

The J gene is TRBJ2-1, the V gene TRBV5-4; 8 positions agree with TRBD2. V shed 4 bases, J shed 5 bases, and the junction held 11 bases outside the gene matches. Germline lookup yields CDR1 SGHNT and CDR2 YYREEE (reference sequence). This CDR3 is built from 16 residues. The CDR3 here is CASSIYLSGGNNEQFF. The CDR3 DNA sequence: TGTGCCAGCAGCATCTACCTGAGCGGGGGAAACAATGAGCAGTTCTTC.

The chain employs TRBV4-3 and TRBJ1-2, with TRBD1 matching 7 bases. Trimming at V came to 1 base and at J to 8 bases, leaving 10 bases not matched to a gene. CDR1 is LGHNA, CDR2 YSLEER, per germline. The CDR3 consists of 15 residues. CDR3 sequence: CASSQGTTGEEGYTF. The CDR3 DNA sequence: TGCGCCAGCAGCCAAGGGACCACAGGGGAAGAGGGCTACACCTTC.

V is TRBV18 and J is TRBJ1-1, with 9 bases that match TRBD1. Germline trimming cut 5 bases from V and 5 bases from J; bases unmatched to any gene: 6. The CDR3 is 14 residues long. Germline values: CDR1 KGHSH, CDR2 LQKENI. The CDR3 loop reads CASSSGQGETEAFF. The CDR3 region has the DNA TGTGCCAGCTCATCGGGACAGGGAGAGACTGAAGCTTTCTTT. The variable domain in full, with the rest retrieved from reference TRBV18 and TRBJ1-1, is NAGVMQNPRHLVRRRGQEARLRCSPMKGHSHVYWYRQLPEEGLKFMVYLQKENIIDESGMPKERFSAEFPKEGPSILRIQQVVRGDSAAYFCASSSGQGETEAFFGQGTRLTVV.

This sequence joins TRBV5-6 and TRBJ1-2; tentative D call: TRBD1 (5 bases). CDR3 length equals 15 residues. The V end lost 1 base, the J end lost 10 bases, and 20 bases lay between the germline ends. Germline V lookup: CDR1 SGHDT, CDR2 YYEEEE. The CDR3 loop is CASSLLTAYDRPYTF. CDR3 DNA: TGTGCCAGCAGCTTGCTGACAGCCTATGACAGACCCTACACCTTC. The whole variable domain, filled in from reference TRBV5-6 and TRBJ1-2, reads DAGVTQSPTHLIKTRGQQVTLRCSPKSGHDTVSWYQQALGQGPQFIFQYYEEEERQRGNFPDRFSGHQFPNYSSELNVNALLLGDSALYLCASSLLTAYDRPYTFGSGTRLTVV.

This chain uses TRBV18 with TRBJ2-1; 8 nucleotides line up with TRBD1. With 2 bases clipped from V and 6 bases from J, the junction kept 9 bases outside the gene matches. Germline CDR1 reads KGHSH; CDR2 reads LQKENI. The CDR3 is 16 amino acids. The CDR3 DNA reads TGTGCCAGCTCACCAGACCGGGACAGGCATCTCAATGAGCAGTTCTTC. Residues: CASSPDRDRHLNEQFF. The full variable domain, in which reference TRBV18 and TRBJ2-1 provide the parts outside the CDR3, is NAGVMQNPRHLVRRRGQEARLRCSPMKGHSHVYWYRQLPEEGLKFMVYLQKENIIDESGMPKERFSAEFPKEGPSILRIQQVVRGDSAAYFCASSPDRDRHLNEQFFGPGTRLTVL.

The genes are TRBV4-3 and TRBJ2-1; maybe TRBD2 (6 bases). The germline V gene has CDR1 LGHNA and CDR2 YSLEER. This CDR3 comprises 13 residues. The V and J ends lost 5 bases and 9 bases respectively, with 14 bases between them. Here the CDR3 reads CASSEGRGGEQFF. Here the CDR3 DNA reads TGCGCCAGCAGCGAAGGCCGGGGAGGTGAGCAGTTCTTC.

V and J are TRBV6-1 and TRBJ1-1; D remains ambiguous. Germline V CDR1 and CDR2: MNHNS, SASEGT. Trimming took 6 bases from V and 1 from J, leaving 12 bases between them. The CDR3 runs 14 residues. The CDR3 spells CASSERPANTEAFF. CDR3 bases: TGTGCCAGCAGCGAGCGGCCGGCGAACACTGAAGCTTTCTTT.

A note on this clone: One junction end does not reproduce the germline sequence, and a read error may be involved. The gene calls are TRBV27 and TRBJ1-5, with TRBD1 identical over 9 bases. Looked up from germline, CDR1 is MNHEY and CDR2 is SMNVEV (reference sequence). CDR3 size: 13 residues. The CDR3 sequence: CPGDRVPNQPQHF. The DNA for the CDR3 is TGCCCAGGGGACAGGGTCCCCAATCAGCCCCAGCATTTT.

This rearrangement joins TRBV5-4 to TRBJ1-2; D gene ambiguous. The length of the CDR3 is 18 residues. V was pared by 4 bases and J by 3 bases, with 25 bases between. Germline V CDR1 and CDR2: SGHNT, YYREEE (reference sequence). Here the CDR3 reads CASSPRAGTPTWDYGYTF. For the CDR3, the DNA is TGTGCCAGCAGCCCCCGCGCGGGAACCCCAACTTGGGACTATGGCTACACCTTC.

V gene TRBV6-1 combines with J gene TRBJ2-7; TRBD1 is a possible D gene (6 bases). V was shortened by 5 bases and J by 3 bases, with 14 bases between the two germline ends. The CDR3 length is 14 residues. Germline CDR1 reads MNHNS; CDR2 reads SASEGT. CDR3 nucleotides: TGTGCCAGCAGTTCCCGACAGGCAATCTACGAGCAGTACTTC. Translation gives CASSSRQAIYEQYF.

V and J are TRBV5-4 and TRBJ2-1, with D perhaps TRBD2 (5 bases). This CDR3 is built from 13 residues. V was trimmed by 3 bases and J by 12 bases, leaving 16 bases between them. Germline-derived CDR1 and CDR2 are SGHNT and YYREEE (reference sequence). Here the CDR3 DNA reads TGTGCCAGCAGCTCCACGGACTCCCGGGCGCAGTTCTTC. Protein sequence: CASSSTDSRAQFF.

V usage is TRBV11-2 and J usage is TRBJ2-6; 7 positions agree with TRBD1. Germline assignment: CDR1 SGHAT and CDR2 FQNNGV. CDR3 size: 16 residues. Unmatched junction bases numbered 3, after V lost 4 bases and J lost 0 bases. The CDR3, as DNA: TGTGCCAGCAGCTCACAGGGGATCTCTGGGGCCAACGTCCTGACTTTC. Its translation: CASSSQGISGANVLTF.

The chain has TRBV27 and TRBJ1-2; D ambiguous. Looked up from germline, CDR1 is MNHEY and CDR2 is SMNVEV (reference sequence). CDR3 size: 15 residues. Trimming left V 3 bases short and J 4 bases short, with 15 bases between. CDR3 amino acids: CASSFNSFNVYGYTF. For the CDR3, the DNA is TGTGCCAGCAGTTTTAACAGCTTCAACGTCTATGGCTACACCTTC.

The CDR3 region has the DNA TGTGCCAGCTCTATTAGGCCCCGGAGTGCTAATGAAAAACTGTTTTTT. Translation gives CASSIRPRSANEKLFF. The genes are TRBV18 and TRBJ1-4, with unresolved D. From germline, CDR1 is KGHSH and CDR2 LQKENI. CDR3 length: 16 amino acids. Trimming pared 6 bases from V and 3 bases from J, leaving 17 bases between.

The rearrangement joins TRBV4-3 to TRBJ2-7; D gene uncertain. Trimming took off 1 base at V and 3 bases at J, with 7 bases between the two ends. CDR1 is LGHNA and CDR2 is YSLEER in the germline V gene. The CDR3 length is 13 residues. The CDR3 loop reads CASSQGVDYEQYF. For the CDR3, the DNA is TGCGCCAGCAGCCAAGGAGTTGACTACGAGCAGTACTTC.